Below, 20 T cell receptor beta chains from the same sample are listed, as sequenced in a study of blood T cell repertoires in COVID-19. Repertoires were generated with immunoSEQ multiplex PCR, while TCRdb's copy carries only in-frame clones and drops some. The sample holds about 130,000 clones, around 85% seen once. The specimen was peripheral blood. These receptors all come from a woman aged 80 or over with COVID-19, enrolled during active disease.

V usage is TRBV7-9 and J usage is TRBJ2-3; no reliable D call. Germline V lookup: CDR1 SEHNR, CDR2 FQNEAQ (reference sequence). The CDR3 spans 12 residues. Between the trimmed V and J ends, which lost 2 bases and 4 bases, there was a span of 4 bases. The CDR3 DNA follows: TGTGCCAGCAGCTTATCAGCAGATACGCAGTATTTT. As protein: CASSLSADTQYF.

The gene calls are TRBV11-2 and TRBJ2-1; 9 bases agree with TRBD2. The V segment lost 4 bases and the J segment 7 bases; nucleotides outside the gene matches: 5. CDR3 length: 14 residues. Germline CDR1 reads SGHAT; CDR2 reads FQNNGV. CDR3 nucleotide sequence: TGTGCCAGCAGCTCCCTAGCGGGACGAAATGAGCAGTTCTTC. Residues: CASSSLAGRNEQFF.

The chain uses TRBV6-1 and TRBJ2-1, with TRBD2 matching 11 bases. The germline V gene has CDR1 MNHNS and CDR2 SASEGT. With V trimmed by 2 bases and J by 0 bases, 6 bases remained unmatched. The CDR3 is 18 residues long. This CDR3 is CASSERLAGLSSYNEQFF. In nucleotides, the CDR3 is TGTGCCAGCAGTGAACGACTAGCGGGATTGAGCTCCTACAATGAGCAGTTCTTC.

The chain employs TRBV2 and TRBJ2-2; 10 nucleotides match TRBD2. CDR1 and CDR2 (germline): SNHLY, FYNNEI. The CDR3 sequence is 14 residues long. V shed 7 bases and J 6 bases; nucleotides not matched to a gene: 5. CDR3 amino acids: CASTLGTSAGELFF. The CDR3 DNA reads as TGTGCCAGCACCCTAGGGACTAGCGCCGGGGAGCTGTTTTTT.

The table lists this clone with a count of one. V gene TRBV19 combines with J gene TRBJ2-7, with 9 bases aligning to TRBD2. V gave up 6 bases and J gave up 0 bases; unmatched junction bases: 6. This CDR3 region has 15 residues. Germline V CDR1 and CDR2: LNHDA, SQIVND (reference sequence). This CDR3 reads CASRRSGRPSYEQYF. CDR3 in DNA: TGTGCCAGTAGGAGGAGCGGGAGGCCCTCCTACGAGCAGTACTTC.

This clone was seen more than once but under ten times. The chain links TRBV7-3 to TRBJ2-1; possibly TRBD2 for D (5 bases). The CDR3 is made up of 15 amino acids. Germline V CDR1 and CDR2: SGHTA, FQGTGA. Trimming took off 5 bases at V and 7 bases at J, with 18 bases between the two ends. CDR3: CASSPYNQRVNEQFF. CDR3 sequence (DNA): TGTGCCAGCAGCCCGTATAATCAGAGGGTGAATGAGCAGTTCTTC.

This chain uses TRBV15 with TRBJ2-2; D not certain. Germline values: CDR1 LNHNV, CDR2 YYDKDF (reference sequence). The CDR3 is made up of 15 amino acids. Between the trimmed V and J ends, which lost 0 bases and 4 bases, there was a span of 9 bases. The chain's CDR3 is CATSRDRPVTGELFF. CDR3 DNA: TGTGCCACCAGCAGAGATCGCCCGGTCACCGGGGAGCTGTTTTTT.

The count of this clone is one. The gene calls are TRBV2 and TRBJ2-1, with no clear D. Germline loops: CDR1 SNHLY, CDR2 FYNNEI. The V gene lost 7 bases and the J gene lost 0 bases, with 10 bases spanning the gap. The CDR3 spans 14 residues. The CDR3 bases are TGTGCCAGCAATCAAATCAACTCCTACAATGAGCAGTTCTTC. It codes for CASNQINSYNEQFF.

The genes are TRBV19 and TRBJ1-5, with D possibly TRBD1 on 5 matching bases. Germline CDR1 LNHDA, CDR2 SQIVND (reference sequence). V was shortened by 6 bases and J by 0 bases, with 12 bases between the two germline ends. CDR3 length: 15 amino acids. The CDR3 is CASRADTYSNQPQHF. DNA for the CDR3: TGTGCCAGTAGGGCGGACACGTATAGCAATCAGCCCCAGCATTTT.

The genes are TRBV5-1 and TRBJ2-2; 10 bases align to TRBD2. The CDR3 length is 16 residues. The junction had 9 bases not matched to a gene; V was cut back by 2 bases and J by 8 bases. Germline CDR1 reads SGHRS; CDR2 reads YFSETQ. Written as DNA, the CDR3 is TGCGCCAGCAGCTTAACTAGCGGGATGGGGTCGGGGGAGCTGTTTTTT. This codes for CASSLTSGMGSGELFF.

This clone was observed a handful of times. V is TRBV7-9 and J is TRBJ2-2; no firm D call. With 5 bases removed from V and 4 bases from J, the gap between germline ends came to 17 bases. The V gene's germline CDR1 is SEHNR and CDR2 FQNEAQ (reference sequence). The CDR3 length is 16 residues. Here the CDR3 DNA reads TGTGCCAGCAGCACCCCAAGGCAGGCCGGCACCGGGGAGCTGTTTTTT. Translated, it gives CASSTPRQAGTGELFF.

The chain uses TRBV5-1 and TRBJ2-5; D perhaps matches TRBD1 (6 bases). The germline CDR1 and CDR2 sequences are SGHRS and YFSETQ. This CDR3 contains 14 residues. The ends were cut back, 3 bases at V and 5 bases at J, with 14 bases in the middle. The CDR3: CASSSGTTTETQYF. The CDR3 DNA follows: TGCGCCAGCAGCTCAGGGACAACTACGGAGACCCAGTACTTC.

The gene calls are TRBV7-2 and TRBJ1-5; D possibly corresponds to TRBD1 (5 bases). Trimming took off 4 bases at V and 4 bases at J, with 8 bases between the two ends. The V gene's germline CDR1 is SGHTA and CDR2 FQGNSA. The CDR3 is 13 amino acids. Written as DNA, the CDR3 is TGTGCCAGCAGCTGGGGGACTAATCAGCCCCAGCATTTT. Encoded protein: CASSWGTNQPQHF.

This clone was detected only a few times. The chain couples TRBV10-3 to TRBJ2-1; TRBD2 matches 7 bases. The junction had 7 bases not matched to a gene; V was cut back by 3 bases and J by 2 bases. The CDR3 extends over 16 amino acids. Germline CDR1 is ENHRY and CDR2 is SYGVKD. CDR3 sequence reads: CAISEGAAGAYNEQFF. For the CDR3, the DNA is TGTGCCATCAGTGAAGGGGCTGCGGGAGCCTACAATGAGCAGTTCTTC.

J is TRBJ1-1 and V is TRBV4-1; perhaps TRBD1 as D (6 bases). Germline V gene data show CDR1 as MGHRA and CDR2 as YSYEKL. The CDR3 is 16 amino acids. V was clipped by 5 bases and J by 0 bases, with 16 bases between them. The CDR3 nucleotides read TGCGCCAGCAGCTCGACGGGGGGGCGCATGAACACTGAAGCTTTCTTT. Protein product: CASSSTGGRMNTEAFF.

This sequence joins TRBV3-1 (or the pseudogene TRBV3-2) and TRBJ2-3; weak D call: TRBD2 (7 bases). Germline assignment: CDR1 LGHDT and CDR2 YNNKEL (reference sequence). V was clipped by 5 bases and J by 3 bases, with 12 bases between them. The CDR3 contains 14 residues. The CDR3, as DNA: TGTGCCAGCAGCGGGAGGGGGGCTACAGATACGCAGTATTTT. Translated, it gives CASSGRGATDTQYF.

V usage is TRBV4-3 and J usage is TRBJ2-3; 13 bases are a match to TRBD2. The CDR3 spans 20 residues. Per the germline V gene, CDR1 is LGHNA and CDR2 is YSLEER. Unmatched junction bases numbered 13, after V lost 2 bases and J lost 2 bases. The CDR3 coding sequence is TGCGCCAGCAGCCAAAAATACCCGGGACTAGCGGGACCCTCCACAGATACGCAGTATTTT. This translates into CASSQKYPGLAGPSTDTQYF.

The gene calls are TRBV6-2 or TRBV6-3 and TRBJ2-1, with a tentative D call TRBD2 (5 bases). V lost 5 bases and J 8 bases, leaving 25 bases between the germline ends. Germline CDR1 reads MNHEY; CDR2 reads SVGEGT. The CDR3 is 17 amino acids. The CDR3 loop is CASSPPITSPQRYEQFF. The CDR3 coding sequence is TGTGCCAGCAGTCCGCCCATCACTAGTCCCCAACGTTATGAGCAGTTCTTC.

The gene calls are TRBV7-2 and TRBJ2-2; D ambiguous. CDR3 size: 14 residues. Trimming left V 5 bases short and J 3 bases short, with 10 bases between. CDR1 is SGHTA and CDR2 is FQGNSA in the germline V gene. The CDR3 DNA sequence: TGTGCCAGCAGCCCCTCCCCGTACACCGGGGAGCTGTTTTTT. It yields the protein CASSPSPYTGELFF. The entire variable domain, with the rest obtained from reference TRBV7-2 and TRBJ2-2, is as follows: GAGVSQSPSNKVTEKGKDVELRCDPISGHTALYWYRQSLGQGLEFLIYFQGNSAPDKSGLPSDRFSAERTGGSVSTLTIQRTQQEDSAVYLCASSPSPYTGELFFGEGSRLTVL.

The CDR3 DNA sequence: TGTGCCAGCAGCGTACAGTCTCCCGGGGAGCTGTTTTTT. It yields the protein CASSVQSPGELFF. The chain links TRBV9 to TRBJ2-2; D ambiguous. V shed 1 base and J shed 6 bases, with 7 bases lying between them. The CDR3 has 13 amino acids. Germline-derived CDR1 and CDR2 are SGDLS and YYNGEE.